The present entry profiles one T cell receptor (beta chain) with its context. This sample stems from a study of shared clonotypes between healthy human individuals. Data came from immunoSEQ multiplex PCR; TCRdb stores just in-frame clones and leaves some out. The table shows over a million clones, with approximately 76% occurring only once. V was pared by 1 base and J by 0 bases, with 17 bases between. CDR3 size: 18 residues. Germline CDR1 and CDR2: SNHLY and FYNNEI. The rearrangement uses TRBV2 and TRBJ2-3; a weak D match, TRBD1 (5 bases). The receptor comes from a man between 18 and 29 years old in good health. What was sequenced was memory CD4+ T cells sorted from blood. This sample's subset: CD45RA-negative fraction. CDR3 protein: CASSEVAGWVPSTDTQYF. The CDR3 DNA reads TGTGCCAGCAGTGAAGTGGCAGGGTGGGTTCCTAGCACAGATACGCAGTATTTT.